The 29 T cell receptor beta chains below were found in one sample sequenced in a study of graft-versus-host responses after intestinal transplantation. No cognate antigen is known for these TCRs. Clones were sequenced by immunoSEQ multiplex PCR, and TCRdb holds only the in-frame ones, with some missing. The sample has 75,000 to 100,000 clones, 91% seen once. This material consisted of unstimulated CD4+ T cells sorted from spleen or lymph node cells, taken before transplant. The receptor source for this set is a human donor who was the organ donor for an intestinal transplant.

The chain has TRBV5-5 and TRBJ1-3; 7 bases are a match to TRBD1. V gave up 3 bases and J gave up 5 bases; unmatched junction bases: 11. Germline-derived CDR1 and CDR2 are SGHKS and YYEKEE (reference sequence). The CDR3 covers 16 residues. The CDR3 DNA reads TGTGCCAGCAGCTATGCCGGGACAGAAATGAGAAACACCATATATTTT. This encodes CASSYAGTEMRNTIYF.

V is TRBV6-5 and J is TRBJ1-1, with 7 bases fitting TRBD1. The germline V gene has CDR1 MNHEY and CDR2 SVGAGI. The CDR3 totals 16 residues. The trim removed 4 bases at V and 4 bases at J, leaving 12 bases unmatched. The CDR3 bases are TGTGCCAGCAGTTCAGAGGGGGCCCCCTTGGGCACTGAAGCTTTCTTT. Its protein product is CASSSEGAPLGTEAFF.

The chain uses TRBV6-1 and TRBJ1-5, with unresolved D. The CDR3 is 15 amino acids. Trimming removed 6 bases at V and 3 bases at J, with 15 bases between. Per germline, CDR1 MNHNS and CDR2 SASEGT. The CDR3 loop reads CASRGSLGDNQPQHF. CDR3 sequence (DNA): TGTGCCAGCAGAGGATCCCTGGGAGACAATCAGCCCCAGCATTTT.

V is TRBV19 and J is TRBJ2-6; 10 bases line up with TRBD2. The CDR3 is made up of 18 amino acids. Germline CDR1 LNHDA, CDR2 SQIVND (reference sequence). V shed 4 bases, J shed 4 bases, and the junction held 10 bases outside the gene matches. The CDR3 here is CASSRNSGGISGANVLTF. CDR3 nucleotides: TGTGCCAGTAGTAGAAATAGCGGGGGGATATCAGGGGCCAACGTCCTGACTTTC. Drawing the rest from reference TRBV19 and TRBJ2-6, the complete variable domain is DGGITQSPKYLFRKEGQNVTLSCEQNLNHDAMYWYRQDPGQGLRLIYYSQIVNDFQKGDIAEGYSVSREKKESFPLTVTSAQKNPTAFYLCASSRNSGGISGANVLTFGAGSRLTVL.

The chain recombines TRBV7-2 with TRBJ2-2; 9 bases are a match to TRBD2. The CDR3 consists of 14 residues. Germline lookup yields CDR1 SGHTA and CDR2 FQGNSA. V shed 3 bases and J 7 bases; nucleotides not matched to a gene: 3. The CDR3 loop is CASSFKRGVGELFF. The CDR3 DNA reads as TGTGCCAGCAGCTTTAAGCGGGGGGTCGGGGAGCTGTTTTTT. Full variable domain (rest looked up from reference TRBV7-2 and TRBJ2-2): GAGVSQSPSNKVTEKGKDVELRCDPISGHTALYWYRQSLGQGLEFLIYFQGNSAPDKSGLPSDRFSAERTGGSVSTLTIQRTQQEDSAVYLCASSFKRGVGELFFGEGSRLTVL.

The V gene is TRBV5-5, the J gene TRBJ2-5, with a possible D match to TRBD2 (5 bases). The CDR3 spans 13 residues. The V gene's germline CDR1 is SGHKS and CDR2 YYEKEE (reference sequence). The V and J ends lost 2 bases and 6 bases respectively, with 11 bases between them. The CDR3 DNA reads TGTGCCAGCAGCTTAGGACTGTTCCAGACCCAGTACTTC. This gives the protein CASSLGLFQTQYF.

This chain uses TRBV5-5 with TRBJ2-5, with D possibly matching TRBD2 (6 bases). CDR1 SGHKS and CDR2 YYEKEE come from the germline V gene (reference sequence). Trimming took off 6 bases at V and 4 bases at J, with 10 bases between the two ends. The CDR3 loop spans 12 amino acids. The CDR3 spells CASTTGGETQYF. In nucleotides, the CDR3 is TGTGCCAGCACCACCGGGGGAGAGACCCAGTACTTC.

CDR3 region: CAWRGTVNSPLHF. The CDR3 DNA follows: TGTGCCTGGAGGGGGACAGTAAATTCACCCCTCCACTTT. The V call is TRBV30, the J call TRBJ1-6, with TRBD1 matching over 7 bases. The CDR3 is 13 residues long. V was clipped by 3 bases and J by 7 bases; unmatched bases: 3. From germline, CDR1 is GTSNPN and CDR2 SVGIG (reference sequence).

This chain joins TRBV28 and TRBJ1-5; 9 bases agree with TRBD1. The J segment lost 3 bases and the V segment lost 7 bases, leaving 10 bases of the junction unmatched. The CDR3 runs to 16 residues. Germline V gene sequence: CDR1 MDHEN, CDR2 SYDVKM. CDR3 region: CASTLGGTGLNQPQHF. The CDR3 DNA reads as TGTGCCAGCACCCTGGGAGGGACAGGGCTCAATCAGCCCCAGCATTTT.

This CDR3 is CASSYVQVATGELFF. The CDR3 coding sequence is TGTGCCAGCAGTTACGTCCAGGTGGCCACCGGGGAGCTGTTTTTT. V is TRBV6-5 and J is TRBJ2-2; D not certain. The germline V gene encodes CDR1 MNHEY and CDR2 SVGAGI. The CDR3 has 15 amino acids. The V and J ends lost 2 bases and 4 bases respectively, with 11 bases between them.

J is TRBJ1-5 and V is TRBV19; maybe TRBD1 (5 bases). This CDR3 is 17 amino acids long. Germline V gene data show CDR1 as LNHDA and CDR2 as SQIVND (reference sequence). V was shortened by 3 bases and J by 7 bases, with 22 bases between the two germline ends. CDR3 nucleotides: TGTGCCAGTAGTATCGCCTGGCGGGGGGGTATGGGGCAGCCCCAGCATTTT. Translating it yields CASSIAWRGGMGQPQHF.

J is TRBJ2-7 and V is TRBV9, with D possibly being TRBD1 (6 bases). Germline V CDR1 and CDR2: SGDLS, YYNGEE. Trimming took 5 bases from V and 5 from J, leaving 14 bases between them. This CDR3 is 13 amino acids long. CDR3 residues: CASSARGPDEQYF. For the CDR3, the DNA is TGTGCCAGCAGTGCCAGGGGTCCGGACGAGCAGTACTTC.

The chain carries TRBV7-2 and TRBJ2-7; 7 nucleotides line up with TRBD2. CDR3 size: 15 residues. V trimming: 5 bases; J trimming: 1 base; junction bases outside the gene matches: 8. The germline gives CDR1 SGHTA, CDR2 FQGNSA. CDR3 amino acids: CASSTGLSRSYEQYF. In nucleotides, the CDR3 is TGTGCCAGCAGCACGGGACTATCGAGGTCCTACGAGCAGTACTTC. The full variable domain, in which reference TRBV7-2 and TRBJ2-7 provide the parts outside the CDR3, is GAGVSQSPSNKVTEKGKDVELRCDPISGHTALYWYRQSLGQGLEFLIYFQGNSAPDKSGLPSDRFSAERTGGSVSTLTIQRTQQEDSAVYLCASSTGLSRSYEQYFGPGTRLTVT.

V and J are TRBV4-1 and TRBJ1-2; D unresolved. This CDR3 is built from 15 residues. Trimming left V 0 bases short and J 7 bases short, with 15 bases between. CDR1 is MGHRA and CDR2 is YSYEKL in the germline V gene. CDR3 nucleotides: TGCGCCAGCAGCCAAGAACGCAGCGGATCGGCTGGCTACACCTTC. Protein product: CASSQERSGSAGYTF.

The chain has TRBV5-5 and TRBJ1-3; the D gene is possibly TRBD1 (6 bases). The V and J ends lost 0 bases and 9 bases respectively, with 10 bases between them. Germline-derived CDR1 and CDR2 are SGHKS and YYEKEE (reference sequence). CDR3 length: 13 amino acids. The CDR3 sequence is CASSLGQGSTIYF. The CDR3 bases are TGTGCCAGCAGCTTGGGGCAGGGGTCCACCATATATTTT.

CDR3 DNA: TGTACCACCGGGCAGGGCATTTACGAGCAGTACTTC. Translating gives CTTGQGIYEQYF. The V gene is TRBV28, the J gene TRBJ2-7; tentative D call: TRBD1 (5 bases). Germline V CDR1 and CDR2: MDHEN, SYDVKM. The CDR3 contains 12 residues. Looking up the rest from reference TRBV28 and TRBJ2-7 gives the full variable domain: DVKVTQSSRYLVKRTGEKVFLECVQDMDHENMFWYRQDPGLGLRLIYFSYDVKMKEKGDIPEGYSVSREKKERFSLILESASTNQTSMYLCTTGQGIYEQYFGPGTRLTVT.

This chain links TRBV7-8 with TRBJ2-3; 8 nucleotides align to TRBD1. Germline V lookup: CDR1 SGHVS, CDR2 FQNEAQ. This CDR3 region has 15 residues. Trimming cost V 5 bases and J 2 bases; bases outside gene matches: 6. The CDR3 DNA follows: TGTGCCAGCAGCACACGACAGGGGTACACAGATACGCAGTATTTT. Its translation is CASSTRQGYTDTQYF.

The chain uses TRBV7-3 and TRBJ2-7, with a weak D call TRBD2 (5 bases). Germline CDR1 SGHTA, CDR2 FQGTGA. The CDR3 extends over 13 amino acids. V was clipped by 0 bases and J by 6 bases, with 9 bases between them. The CDR3 reads CASSLTSVTEQYF. The CDR3 coding sequence is TGTGCCAGCAGCTTAACTAGCGTTACCGAGCAGTACTTC.

Here the CDR3 reads CASSWDRYEQYF. CDR3 nucleotides: TGCGCCAGCAGCTGGGACAGATACGAGCAGTACTTC. This rearrangement joins TRBV5-1 to TRBJ2-7; 7 bases match TRBD1. CDR3 length: 12 residues. CDR1 is SGHRS and CDR2 is YFSETQ in the germline V gene. V shed 3 bases and J 4 bases; nucleotides not matched to a gene: 1. Full variable domain (rest looked up from reference TRBV5-1 and TRBJ2-7): KAGVTQTPRYLIKTRGQQVTLSCSPISGHRSVSWYQQTPGQGLQFLFEYFSETQRNKGNFPGRFSGRQFSNSRSEMNVSTLELGDSALYLCASSWDRYEQYFGPGTRLTVT.

This clone is a singleton in its sample. The CDR3 DNA reads as TGTGCCAGCAGCTTCCCGGGACTAGCGGGGGGAGACTCCTACGAGCAGTACTTC. Residues: CASSFPGLAGGDSYEQYF. The chain employs TRBV7-2 and TRBJ2-7; TRBD2 matches 15 bases. Germline-derived CDR1 and CDR2 are SGHTA and FQGNSA. The CDR3 is made up of 18 amino acids. J was trimmed by 0 bases and V by 3 bases; bases with no gene match: 6.

This rearrangement joins TRBV7-9 to TRBJ2-1, with D perhaps matching TRBD2 (6 bases). CDR3 length: 14 residues. V was shortened by 2 bases and J by 6 bases, with 11 bases between the two germline ends. Per the germline V gene, CDR1 is SEHNR and CDR2 is FQNEAQ (reference sequence). DNA for the CDR3: TGTGCCAGCAGCTTAATCACTAGCCTCAATGAGCAGTTCTTC. This translates into CASSLITSLNEQFF. Full variable domain (remainder filled in from reference TRBV7-9 and TRBJ2-1): DTGVSQNPRHKITKRGQNVTFRCDPISEHNRLYWYRQTLGQGPEFLTYFQNEAQLEKSRLLSDRFSAERPKGSFSTLEIQRTEQGDSAMYLCASSLITSLNEQFFGPGTRLTVL.

The chain combines TRBV2 with TRBJ2-7, with 8 bases aligning to TRBD1. CDR1 SNHLY and CDR2 FYNNEI come from the germline V gene. Trimming cost V 6 bases and J 2 bases; bases outside gene matches: 6. CDR3 length equals 14 residues. The CDR3 bases are TGTGCCAGCAGCGATCAGGGGGCGGCCTACGAGCAGTACTTC. This codes for CASSDQGAAYEQYF.

The chain links TRBV7-3 to TRBJ1-2, with 9 bases matching TRBD1. V shed 6 bases, J shed 8 bases, and the junction held 7 bases outside the gene matches. The CDR3 is made up of 13 amino acids. The V gene's germline CDR1 is SGHTA and CDR2 FQGTGA. The CDR3 loop reads CASSRTGAKGYTF. For the CDR3, the DNA is TGTGCCAGCAGTCGGACAGGGGCGAAAGGCTACACCTTC.

This clone was counted a single time. This chain connects TRBV5-1 to TRBJ2-7; 7 bases agree with TRBD2. The J segment lost 0 bases and the V segment lost 0 bases, leaving 3 bases of the junction unmatched. This CDR3 is built from 15 residues. The germline gives CDR1 SGHRS, CDR2 YFSETQ. The CDR3 DNA reads TGCGCCAGCAGCTTGGGCGGGGGAATCTCCTACGAGCAGTACTTC. Translation gives CASSLGGGISYEQYF.

V usage is TRBV2 and J usage is TRBJ2-2; D call uncertain. The tail of the sequence fits TRBJ1-4 better, so the J call may be wrong. In germline, CDR1 is SNHLY, CDR2 FYNNEI. The CDR3 is 13 residues long. The CDR3 sequence: CASSLGETRKLFF. CDR3 in DNA: TGTGCCAGCAGCCTCGGGGAGACCCGAAAACTGTTTTTT.

This chain joins TRBV19 and TRBJ2-3; perhaps TRBD2 as D (6 bases). CDR3 size: 16 residues. V was trimmed by 4 bases and J by 1 base, leaving 15 bases between them. Germline V gives CDR1 LNHDA, CDR2 SQIVND (reference sequence). DNA for the CDR3: TGTGCCAGTAGTACCCCCGGAGGGGTGGGCACAGATACGCAGTATTTT. Its translation is CASSTPGGVGTDTQYF. Filled out from reference TRBV19 and TRBJ2-3, the complete variable domain reads DGGITQSPKYLFRKEGQNVTLSCEQNLNHDAMYWYRQDPGQGLRLIYYSQIVNDFQKGDIAEGYSVSREKKESFPLTVTSAQKNPTAFYLCASSTPGGVGTDTQYFGPGTRLTVL.

The chain couples TRBV5-5 to TRBJ1-4; D is unresolved. V was cut by 4 bases and J by 6 bases, with 13 bases left in between. Germline loops: CDR1 SGHKS, CDR2 YYEKEE (reference sequence). The CDR3 runs 14 residues. Here the CDR3 reads CASSRLPRDEKLFF. CDR3 nucleotide sequence: TGTGCCAGCAGCAGGCTCCCCCGGGATGAAAAACTGTTTTTT.

The chain is built from TRBV5-1 and TRBJ1-1, with a weak D call TRBD1 (6 bases). The CDR3 covers 12 residues. Germline V gene lookup returns CDR1 SGHRS and CDR2 YFSETQ. Trimming pared 5 bases from V and 6 bases from J, leaving 11 bases between. The CDR3, as DNA: TGCGCCAGCAGTACAGAGGGGGCTGAAGCTTTCTTT. Protein sequence: CASSTEGAEAFF.

This chain joins TRBV4-1 and TRBJ2-3; 10 nucleotides align to TRBD1. From germline, CDR1 is MGHRA and CDR2 YSYEKL. The CDR3 loop spans 15 amino acids. The V segment lost 2 bases and the J segment 6 bases; nucleotides outside the gene matches: 5. The CDR3 protein is CASSQRQGAKDTQYF. The CDR3 nucleotides are TGCGCCAGCAGCCAACGACAGGGGGCGAAGGATACGCAGTATTTT.